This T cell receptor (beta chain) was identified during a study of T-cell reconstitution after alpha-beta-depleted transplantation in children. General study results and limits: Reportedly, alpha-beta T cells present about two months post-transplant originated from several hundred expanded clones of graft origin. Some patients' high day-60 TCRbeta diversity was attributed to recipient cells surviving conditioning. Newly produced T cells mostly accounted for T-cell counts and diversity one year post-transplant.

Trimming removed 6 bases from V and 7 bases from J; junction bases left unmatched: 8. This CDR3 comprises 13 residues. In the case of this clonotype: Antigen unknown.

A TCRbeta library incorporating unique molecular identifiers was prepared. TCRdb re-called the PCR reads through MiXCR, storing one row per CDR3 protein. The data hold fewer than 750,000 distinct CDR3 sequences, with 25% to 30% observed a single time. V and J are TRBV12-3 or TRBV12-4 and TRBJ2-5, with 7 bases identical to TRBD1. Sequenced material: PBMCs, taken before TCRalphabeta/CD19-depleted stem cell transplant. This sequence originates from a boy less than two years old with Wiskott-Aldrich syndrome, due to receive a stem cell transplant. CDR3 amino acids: CASRKQGWATQYF. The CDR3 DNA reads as TGTGCCAGCAGAAAACAGGGGTGGGCGACCCAGTACTTC.